The TCR beta chain under discussion was sequenced for a study of blood T cells in healthy people across ages. Study-wide findings and caveats: The unsorted PBMCs prevented any conclusive comparison of naive versus antigen-experienced cells.

This clonotype was observed a handful of times. What it binds is unknown. Germline CDR1 SGHTA, CDR2 FQGNSA. The CDR3 contains 17 residues. The V end was cut by 1 base, the J end by 0 bases, with 12 bases between. With a J-beta primer mix and a sample-barcoded 5' primer, a second PCR ran about 7 to 12 cycles. TCRdb redid the calling of the 5' RACE reads with MiXCR, one entry per CDR3 protein. This sample has fewer than 1 million distinct CDR3 sequences; 40% to 50% occur once, and the top ten carry around 21%. The TCR originated in a man aged 55 to 70 in good health. The sample consisted of blood. This rearrangement joins TRBV7-2 to TRBJ2-2, with D perhaps TRBD2 (6 bases). CDR3 sequence: CASSLGGRGSNTGELFF. DNA for the CDR3: TGTGCCAGCAGCTTAGGAGGCCGGGGGTCGAACACCGGGGAGCTGTTTTTT.